These T cell receptor beta chains were read from a single sample in a study of blood T cell repertoires in COVID-19. Sequencing was performed with immunoSEQ multiplex PCR; in TCRdb, only in-frame clones are kept and a portion is missing. The repertoire includes 250,000 to 300,000 clones, roughly 90% of them detected once, and over 7.5% sits in the top ten. Sequencing was done on a sample of PBMCs or T cells enriched from blood (not recorded which). The receptor set was obtained from a man aged 40-49 years who had recovered from COVID-19. Both conserved end residues are part of each CDR3. The order of the fields is J gene, clone size, D gene, V gene, CDR3 DNA, CDR3 protein. D genes are given only for firm matches. Expanded clones are given a class, and other clones once, few, many or no size at all.

TRBJ2-5 | . | TRBD2 | TRBV29-1 | TGCAGCGTTCCCGATTTCGGACTAGCGGGAGAGACCCAGTACTTC | CSVPDFGLAGETQYF
TRBJ2-3 | . | . | TRBV19 | TGTGCCAGTAGTATAGATCCGGACATCAACACAGATACGCAGTATTTT | CASSIDPDINTDTQYF
TRBJ1-2 | . | TRBD1 | TRBV7-2 | TGTGCCAGCAGCTCTACAGGGGCGTTCTATGGCTACACCTTC | CASSSTGAFYGYTF
TRBJ2-1 | . | TRBD2 | TRBV3-1/TRBV3-2 | TGTGCCAGCAGCCAAGAGCCACTAGCGGGATACAATGAGCAGTTCTTC | CASSQEPLAGYNEQFF
TRBJ1-6 | few | TRBD1 | TRBV5-1 | TGCGCCAGCAGCTTGGCCGACAGGGGGCTTGGTTCACCCCTCCACTTT | CASSLADRGLGSPLHF
TRBJ1-6 | . | . | TRBV7-9 | TGTGCCAGCAGCTTATCCCTCGGGGGGGAATATTCACCCCTCCACTTT | CASSLSLGGEYSPLHF
TRBJ2-7 | . | . | TRBV5-1 | TGCGCCAGCAGCTTGGACCAACCTGGCACGCGGGAGCAGTACTTC | CASSLDQPGTREQYF
TRBJ1-1 | . | . | TRBV5-1 | TGCGCCAGCAGGTTGAGGGGCGGCACTGAAGCTTTCTTT | CASRLRGGTEAFF
TRBJ2-7 | . | . | TRBV7-8 | TGTGCCAGCAGCCGACGAGTTCAGGGGATATACGAGCAGTACTTC | CASSRRVQGIYEQYF
TRBJ1-5 | few | TRBD1 | TRBV7-2 | TGTGCCAGCAGCTTAGGTGGACAGGCGGTTTCTCAGCCCCAGCATTTT | CASSLGGQAVSQPQHF
TRBJ1-4 | . | . | TRBV9 | TGTGCCAGCAGCAACGGAGGGTCGCGGGAAAAACTGTTTTTT | CASSNGGSREKLFF
TRBJ1-1 | . | . | TRBV11-3 | TGTGCCAGCAGCTTGACAGGTGTGGACACTGAAGCTTTCTTT | CASSLTGVDTEAFF
TRBJ2-7 | . | TRBD2 | TRBV29-1 | TGCAGCGTTGTAAAGGGACTAGCGGGACCTTCCTACGAGCAGTACTTC | CSVVKGLAGPSYEQYF
TRBJ1-4 | . | . | TRBV7-9 | TGTGCCAGCAGCTTAAACCAGGGCAATGAAAAACTGTTTTTT | CASSLNQGNEKLFF
TRBJ1-5 | . | TRBD1 | TRBV6-2/TRBV6-3 | TGTGCCAGCAGTTACACTGGGACAGGGGGTCAGCCCCAGCATTTT | CASSYTGTGGQPQHF
TRBJ2-2 | . | . | TRBV19 | TGTGCCAGTACCGCGTGGACCGGGGAGCTGTTTTTT | CASTAWTGELFF
TRBJ2-5 | . | . | TRBV5-1 | TGCGCCAGCAGCTTGATGCCGGGATTAGAGACCCAGTACTTC | CASSLMPGLETQYF
TRBJ2-3 | . | TRBD2 | TRBV5-1 | TGCGCCAGCAGCTTCATTAGCGGGGGCCAGGGAGATACGCAGTATTTT | CASSFISGGQGDTQYF
TRBJ2-1 | . | TRBD2 | TRBV7-2 | TGTGCCAGCAGCTTACCAGGACTAGCAGCGAGCTCCTACAATGAGCAGTTCTTC | CASSLPGLAASSYNEQFF
TRBJ2-7 | . | . | TRBV6-5 | TGTGCCGTCGGGCTGCCAGGGACCTACGAGCAGTACTTC | CAVGLPGTYEQYF
TRBJ1-2 | . | TRBD1 | TRBV11-2 | TGTGCCAGCAGCTTAAACAGGGGGTATAACTATGGCTACACCTTC | CASSLNRGYNYGYTF
TRBJ1-1 | . | TRBD1 | TRBV2 | TGTGCCAGCAGAAGGGACAGGGGGGAGGGAACTCCCACTGAAGCTTTCTTT | CASRRDRGEGTPTEAFF
TRBJ1-2 | . | . | TRBV19 | TGTGCCAGTAGTGAAAACAGGGCGCGAGGCTACACCTTC | CASSENRARGYTF
TRBJ2-1 | . | TRBD2 | TRBV24-1 | TGTGCCACCAGTGTCGGGGAGGGATACAATGAGCAGTTCTTC | CATSVGEGYNEQFF
TRBJ2-7 | . | . | TRBV4-3 | TGCGCCAGCAGCCAAGGTAATTCCGACTCACTATCCTACGAGCAGTACTTC | CASSQGNSDSLSYEQYF
TRBJ1-5 | . | TRBD1 | TRBV18 | TGTGCCAGCTCAGGAAACAGGGGGCCAAATCAGCCCCAGCATTTT | CASSGNRGPNQPQHF
TRBJ1-5 | few | . | TRBV24-1 | TGTGCCACCAGTGTAATTAACAGGGTGGTAATAAGCAATCAGCCCCAGCATTTT | CATSVINRVVISNQPQHF
TRBJ2-5 | . | . | TRBV7-9 | TGTGCCAGCAGCTCAGGTACCAAAGAGACCCAGTACTTC | CASSSGTKETQYF
TRBJ1-5 | . | . | TRBV21-1 | TGTGCCAGCAGCATGATGTGGACTGCGAGCAATCAGCCCCAGCATTTT | CASSMMWTASNQPQHF
TRBJ1-2 | . | TRBD1 | TRBV7-3 | TGTGCCAGCAGCTCAAGGACAGGGGTTGGCTACACCTTC | CASSSRTGVGYTF
TRBJ1-4 | . | . | TRBV19 | TGTGCCAGTACATCACAGTCAACTAATGAAAAACTGTTTTTT | CASTSQSTNEKLFF
TRBJ1-5 | . | TRBD1 | TRBV12-5 | TGTGCTAGTGGTTGGGACCTCCTTAAGAGACAGGGGAATCAGCCCCAGCATTTT | CASGWDLLKRQGNQPQHF
TRBJ2-2 | . | TRBD1 | TRBV19 | TGTGCCAGTAGTATCCTGAGGACAGGGAACACCGGGGAGCTGTTTTTT | CASSILRTGNTGELFF
TRBJ1-2 | . | . | TRBV7-2 | TGTGCCAGCAGCTCTGCTGGACACTTGAAGGGCTACACCTTC | CASSSAGHLKGYTF
TRBJ1-5 | . | . | TRBV6-6 | TGTGCCAGCAGTTACAGGACAGAAAATCAGCCCCAGCATTTT | CASSYRTENQPQHF
TRBJ1-5 | . | . | TRBV6-5 | TGTGCCGTGGGGCAGGGGCATCAGCCCCAGCATTTT | CAVGQGHQPQHF
TRBJ1-5 | . | TRBD1 | TRBV6-5 | TGTGCCAGCAGGACAGACAGGGAGTTTCAGCCCCAGCATTTT | CASRTDREFQPQHF
TRBJ1-1 | . | TRBD1 | TRBV3-1/TRBV3-2 | TGTGCCAGTAGCCAAGCGGACAGGACGAAAGCTTTCTTT | CASSQADRTKAFF
TRBJ2-1 | . | TRBD1 | TRBV7-9 | TGTGCCAGCAGCTTAGACCCGGTACAGGGGACGTCCTCCTACAATGAGCAGTTCTTC | CASSLDPVQGTSSYNEQFF
TRBJ1-3 | . | . | TRBV7-6 | TGTGCCAGCAGCTTAGAGACACCAAGCTCTGGAAACACCATATATTTT | CASSLETPSSGNTIYF
TRBJ1-4 | many | TRBD1 | TRBV5-1 | TGCGCCAGCAGCGACACAGGGGACGCAACTAATGAAAAACTGTTTTTT | CASSDTGDATNEKLFF
TRBJ2-1 | few | . | TRBV7-2 | TGTGCCAGCAGTTGGGACATTTACAATGAGCAGTTCTTC | CASSWDIYNEQFF